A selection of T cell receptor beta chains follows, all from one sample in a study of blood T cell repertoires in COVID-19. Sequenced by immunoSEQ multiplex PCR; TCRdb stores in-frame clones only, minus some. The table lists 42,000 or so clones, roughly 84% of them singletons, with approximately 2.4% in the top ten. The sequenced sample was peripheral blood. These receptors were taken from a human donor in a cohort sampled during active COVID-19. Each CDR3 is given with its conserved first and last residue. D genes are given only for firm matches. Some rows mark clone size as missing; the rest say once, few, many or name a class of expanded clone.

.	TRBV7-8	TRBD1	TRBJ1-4	CASSLDRPATNEKLFF	TGTGCCAGCAGCTTGGACAGGCCTGCAACTAATGAAAAACTGTTTTTT
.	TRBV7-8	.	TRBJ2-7	CASSAMADREQYF	TGTGCCAGCAGCGCCATGGCGGATCGGGAGCAGTACTTC
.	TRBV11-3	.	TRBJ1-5	CASSLSGNQPQHF	TGTGCCAGCAGCTTATCCGGCAATCAGCCCCAGCATTTT
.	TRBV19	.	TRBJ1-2	CASTTAEIYGYTF	TGTGCCAGTACAACAGCTGAAATCTATGGCTACACCTTC
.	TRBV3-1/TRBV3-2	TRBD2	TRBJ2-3	CASRGGSGGDRQYF	TGTGCCAGCAGGGGAGGAAGCGGGGGGGATAGGCAGTATTTT
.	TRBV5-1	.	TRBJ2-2	CASSISGRPGELFF	TGCGCCAGCAGCATTAGCGGAAGGCCCGGGGAGCTGTTTTTT
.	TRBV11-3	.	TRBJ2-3	CASSPFPESPVYTQYF	TGTGCCAGCAGTCCGTTTCCCGAGTCCCCCGTTTATACGCAGTATTTT
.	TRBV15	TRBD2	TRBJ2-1	CATSRELAGSSIYNEQFF	TGTGCCACCAGCAGAGAACTAGCGGGGTCATCAATCTACAATGAGCAGTTCTTC
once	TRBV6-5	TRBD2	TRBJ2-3	CASSYQLAGVTDTQYF	TGTGCCAGCAGTTACCAGCTAGCGGGCGTCACAGATACGCAGTATTTT
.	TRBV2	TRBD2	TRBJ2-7	CASSPSGGEWDEQYF	TGTGCCAGCAGTCCTAGCGGGGGGGAGTGGGACGAGCAGTACTTC
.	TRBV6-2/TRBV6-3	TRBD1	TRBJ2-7	CASSTGTGDLREYF	TGTGCCAGCAGCACCGGGACAGGGGACCTACGGGAGTACTTC
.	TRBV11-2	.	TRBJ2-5	CASSHRVLETQYF	TGTGCCAGCAGCCACAGGGTTTTAGAGACCCAGTACTTC
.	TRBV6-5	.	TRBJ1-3	CASTQGTGNTIYF	TGTGCCAGCACCCAGGGTACAGGAAACACCATATATTTT
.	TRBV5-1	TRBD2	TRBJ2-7	CASSWAGTRDEQYF	TGCGCCAGCAGCTGGGCCGGGACTAGAGACGAGCAGTACTTC
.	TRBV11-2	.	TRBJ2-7	CASSFERHGDYEQYF	TGTGCCAGCAGCTTTGAGAGACACGGGGATTACGAGCAGTACTTC
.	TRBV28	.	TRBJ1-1	CASRRAENTEAFF	TGTGCCAGCCGGCGAGCGGAGAACACTGAAGCTTTCTTT
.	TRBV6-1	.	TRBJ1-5	CASSVERSHSNQPQHF	TGTGCCAGCAGTGTTGAGAGGAGCCATAGCAATCAGCCCCAGCATTTT
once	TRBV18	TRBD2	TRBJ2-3	CASSPREGPRTDTQYF	TGTGCCAGCTCACCACGGGAGGGGCCACGCACAGATACGCAGTATTTT
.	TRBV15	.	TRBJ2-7	CATSRETGSSYEQYF	TGTGCCACCAGCAGAGAAACGGGGAGCTCCTACGAGCAGTACTTC
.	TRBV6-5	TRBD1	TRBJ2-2	CASTYRGRDTGELFF	TGTGCCAGCACTTACAGGGGGCGCGACACCGGGGAGCTGTTTTTT